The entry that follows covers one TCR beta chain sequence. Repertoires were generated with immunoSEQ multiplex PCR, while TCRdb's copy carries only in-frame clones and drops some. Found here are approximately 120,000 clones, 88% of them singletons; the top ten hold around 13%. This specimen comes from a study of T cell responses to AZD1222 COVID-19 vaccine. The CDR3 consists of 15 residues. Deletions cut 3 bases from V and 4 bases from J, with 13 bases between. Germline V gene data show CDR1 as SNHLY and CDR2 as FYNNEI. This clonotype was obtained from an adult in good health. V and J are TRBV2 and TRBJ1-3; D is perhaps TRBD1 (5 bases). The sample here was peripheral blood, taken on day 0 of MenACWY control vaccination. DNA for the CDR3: TGTGCCAGCAGTGATGGTAGGACAAGCGGAAACACCATATATTTT. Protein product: CASSDGRTSGNTIYF.